This is a list of T cell receptor beta chains from one sample in a study of sequential checkpoint blockade in melanoma. Using immunoSEQ multiplex PCR, the repertoire was profiled, and TCRdb retains in-frame clones only, with some absent. Seen here are around 2,700 clones, around a fifth observed once, and the top ten hold roughly 18%. The sequencing used tumor tissue (inferred from file names), collected from a patient given nivolumab and ipilimumab in sequence. These TCRs come from a human donor with melanoma. Each CDR3 is given with its conserved first and last residue. The order of the fields is D gene, V gene, J gene, clone size, CDR3 protein, CDR3 DNA. A D gene is named only where the DNA matches it firmly. Rows may omit the clone size; those that give it use once, few, many or a size class.

>TRBD2|TRBV7-2|TRBJ2-5|.
CASSPRGGETQYF
TGTGCCAGCAGCCCTAGGGGAGGGGAGACCCAGTACTTC
>TRBD1|TRBV28|TRBJ2-3|few
CASGWTGPSTDTQYF
TGTGCCAGCGGTTGGACAGGGCCTAGCACAGATACGCAGTATTTT
>.|TRBV5-1|TRBJ2-3|.
CASSLGGYTDTQYF
TGCGCCAGCAGCTTGGGGGGATACACAGATACGCAGTATTTT
>TRBD1|TRBV5-1|TRBJ1-2|.
CASSPRQGEVYGYTF
TGCGCCAGCAGCCCCCGACAGGGAGAGGTCTATGGCTACACCTTC
>TRBD1|TRBV11-3|TRBJ1-1|medium-sized
CASSLQGANTEAFF
TGTGCCAGCAGCTTACAGGGGGCCAACACTGAAGCTTTCTTT
>.|TRBV28|TRBJ2-1|few
CASSDPPWGEQFF
TGTGCCAGCAGTGACCCACCCTGGGGTGAGCAGTTCTTC
>.|TRBV5-1|TRBJ2-5|once
CASSHSGRTGGETQYF
TGCGCCAGCAGCCATTCTGGGCGGACCGGGGGAGAGACCCAGTACTTC
>TRBD1|TRBV15|TRBJ1-1|few
CATSRDQLGQGTEAFF
TGTGCCACCAGCAGAGATCAGTTAGGACAGGGGACTGAAGCTTTCTTT
>.|TRBV10-3|TRBJ1-1|few
CAISEVTLEAFF
TGTGCCATCAGTGAGGTCACCCTAGAAGCTTTCTTT
>TRBD2|TRBV28|TRBJ2-1|few
CASSAGTSGTYNEQFF
TGTGCCAGCAGTGCCGGGACTAGCGGGACCTACAATGAGCAGTTCTTC
>.|TRBV5-1|TRBJ2-2|once
CASSLAGTETGELFF
TGCGCCAGCAGCTTGGCCGGGACTGAGACCGGGGAGCTGTTTTTT
>.|TRBV9|TRBJ2-1|medium-sized
CASSESGDPSSYNEQFF
TGTGCCAGCAGTGAGTCCGGGGACCCAAGCTCCTACAATGAGCAGTTCTTC
>TRBD1|TRBV28|TRBJ1-4|few
CASGRGQGAATNEKLFF
TGTGCCAGCGGCCGGGGACAGGGGGCAGCAACTAATGAAAAACTGTTTTTT
>.|TRBV6-8|TRBJ1-1|few
CASSYSSSGGDTEAFF
TGTGCCAGCAGTTACTCGAGTTCGGGGGGTGATACTGAAGCTTTCTTT
>TRBD1|TRBV28|TRBJ1-1|hyperexpanded
CASRPTRGRAFEAFF
TGTGCCAGCAGACCTACGAGGGGGCGCGCGTTTGAAGCTTTCTTT
>TRBD1|TRBV15|TRBJ1-5|.
CATSREPGTEINQPQHF
TGTGCCACCAGCAGGGAACCCGGGACAGAAATTAATCAGCCCCAGCATTTT
>.|TRBV9|TRBJ1-2|many
CASSVALAGSNYGYTF
TGTGCCAGCAGCGTAGCTCTTGCAGGATCTAACTATGGCTACACCTTC
>TRBD2|TRBV6-8|TRBJ2-1|.
CASSYKGLAGGHNEQFF
TGTGCCAGCAGTTACAAGGGACTAGCGGGAGGCCACAATGAGCAGTTCTTC
>.|TRBV6-8|TRBJ1-2|medium-sized
CASIPNWGEYGYTF
TGTGCCAGCATTCCGAACTGGGGGGAGTATGGCTACACCTTC
>.|TRBV6-8|TRBJ2-7|few
CASSYGAALVSYEQYF
TGTGCCAGCAGTTACGGTGCCGCCTTAGTGTCCTACGAGCAGTACTTC
>.|TRBV5-1|TRBJ2-7|.
CASSLGVDYSYEQYF
TGCGCCAGCAGCTTGGGGGTCGACTACTCCTACGAGCAGTACTTC
>TRBD2|TRBV6-8|TRBJ2-1|few
CASSDGGGRARNEQFF
TGTGCCAGCAGTGACGGGGGCGGGAGGGCCCGAAATGAGCAGTTCTTC
>.|TRBV30|TRBJ1-2|few
CAWSEGAWGYTF
TGTGCCTGGAGTGAAGGGGCGTGGGGCTACACCTTC
>.|TRBV11-3|TRBJ1-5|few
CASSPMGGGNQPQHF
TGTGCCAGCAGCCCTATGGGTGGGGGTAATCAGCCCCAGCATTTT
>TRBD2|TRBV15|TRBJ2-3|.
CATSPSGGSDTQYF
TGTGCCACCAGCCCTTCGGGGGGTTCAGATACGCAGTATTTT
>.|TRBV18|TRBJ2-5|.
CASSRDQETQYF
TGTGCCAGCTCACGGGACCAAGAGACCCAGTACTTC
>.|TRBV11-3|TRBJ1-1|medium-sized
CASSLEYVKNTEAFF
TGTGCCAGCAGCTTAGAATACGTGAAGAACACTGAAGCTTTCTTT
>TRBD1|TRBV19|TRBJ2-1|.
CASSQGVYNEQFF
TGTGCCAGTAGCCAGGGGGTATACAATGAGCAGTTCTTC
>.|TRBV6-8|TRBJ1-1|few
CASSKGRNAEAFF
TGTGCCAGCAGTAAGGGGAGAAACGCTGAAGCTTTCTTT
>.|TRBV28|TRBJ2-5|.
CASSLTRIQRETQYF
TGTGCCAGCAGTTTAACCCGAATTCAGCGGGAGACCCAGTACTTC
>TRBD1|TRBV9|TRBJ1-5|few
CASSTRTGGTQHF
TGTGCCAGCAGTACTCGGACAGGAGGTACCCAGCATTTT
>TRBD2|TRBV18|TRBJ2-1|.
CASSPPSSGYYNEQFF
TGTGCCAGCTCACCCCCATCTAGCGGCTACTACAATGAGCAGTTCTTC
>TRBD2|TRBV6-8|TRBJ2-1|medium-sized
CASSSVSSGVGVEGEQFF
TGTGCCAGCAGTTCCGTCTCTAGCGGGGTAGGGGTGGAAGGTGAGCAGTTCTTC
>.|TRBV10-3|TRBJ2-2|medium-sized
CAIRGGDGTGELFF
TGTGCCATCAGGGGGGGAGATGGGACCGGGGAGCTGTTTTTT
>.|TRBV11-3|TRBJ2-4|many
CASSLELQGSNIQYF
TGTGCCAGCAGCTTAGAGCTACAGGGTTCAAACATTCAGTACTTC
>.|TRBV11-3|TRBJ1-2|many
CASSLGEGIRNGYTF
TGTGCCAGCAGCTTGGGAGAGGGTATTCGTAACGGCTACACCTTC
>.|TRBV28|TRBJ1-2|.
CASSLSAPKLGYTF
TGTGCCAGCAGTTTATCGGCCCCCAAGCTAGGCTACACCTTC
>.|TRBV11-3|TRBJ1-2|many
CASSLGGSRNYGYTF
TGTGCCAGCAGCTTAGGGGGCAGCCGGAACTATGGCTACACCTTC
>.|TRBV4-1|TRBJ2-5|few
CASRRGEETQYF
TGCGCCAGCCGCCGGGGTGAAGAGACCCAGTACTTC
>TRBD1|TRBV11-3|TRBJ1-3|medium-sized
CASSLQQGSGNTIYF
TGTGCCAGCAGCTTACAACAGGGGTCTGGAAACACCATATATTTT
>.|TRBV19|TRBJ1-2|few
CASRRDESNYGYTF
TGTGCCAGTAGAAGGGACGAATCTAACTATGGCTACACCTTC
>.|TRBV19|TRBJ1-1|.
CASSVNTEAFF
TGTGCCAGTAGCGTGAACACTGAAGCTTTCTTT
>TRBD1|TRBV30|TRBJ1-1|.
CAWSVLTQGKAFF
TGTGCCTGGAGTGTACTAACACAGGGGAAAGCTTTCTTT
>TRBD1|TRBV23-1|TRBJ1-5|.
CASSQSGTGAQGDQPQHF
TGCGCCAGCAGTCAATCCGGGACAGGGGCGCAGGGCGATCAGCCCCAGCATTTT
>.|TRBV5-1|TRBJ2-1|.
CASSLGAGDVNEQFF
TGCGCCAGCAGCTTGGGGGCAGGGGACGTTAATGAGCAGTTCTTC
>.|TRBV19|TRBJ2-6|.
CASSIGVRAGGANVLTF
TGTGCCAGTAGTATAGGGGTTCGGGCAGGCGGGGCCAACGTCCTGACTTTC
>.|TRBV12-5|TRBJ1-5|.
CASGLGAASQPQHF
TGTGCTAGTGGTTTGGGGGCCGCGAGCCAGCCCCAGCATTTT